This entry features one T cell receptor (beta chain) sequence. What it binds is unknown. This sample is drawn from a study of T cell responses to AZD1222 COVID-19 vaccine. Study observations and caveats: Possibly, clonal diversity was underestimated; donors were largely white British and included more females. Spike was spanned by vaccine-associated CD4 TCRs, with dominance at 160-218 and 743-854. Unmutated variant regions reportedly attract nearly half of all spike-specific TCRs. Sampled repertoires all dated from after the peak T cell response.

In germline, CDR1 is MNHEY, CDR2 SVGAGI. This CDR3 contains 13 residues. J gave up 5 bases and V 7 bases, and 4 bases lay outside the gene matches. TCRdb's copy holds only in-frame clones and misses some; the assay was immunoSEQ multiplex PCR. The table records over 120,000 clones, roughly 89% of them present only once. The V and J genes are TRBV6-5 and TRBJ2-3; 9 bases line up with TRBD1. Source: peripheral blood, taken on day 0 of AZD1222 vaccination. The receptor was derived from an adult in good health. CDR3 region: CASKVGQGDTQYF. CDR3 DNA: TGTGCCAGCAAGGTGGGACAGGGAGATACGCAGTATTTT.